The next 24 T cell receptor beta chains were all read from a single sample in a study of identical twins listed by TCRdb under 2016. The library was generated by 5' RACE. The run used an Illumina HiSeq 2000. Starting from the raw public reads, TCRdb applied fastp trimming at Q25, assembled clones with MiXCR and retained in-frame beta chains. Under each unique CDR3 protein, matching rows form one entry showing the most common genes and DNA. For this sample there are approximately 1.8 million distinct CDR3 sequences; roughly a third appear just once. The ten largest clones take up about 0.25% of the sample. Sample: cord blood. The receptors here all came from a newborn girl in good health.

The chain joins TRBV4-1 to TRBJ1-5; D ambiguous. Germline-derived CDR1 and CDR2 are MGHRA and YSYEKL. The CDR3 contains 16 residues. Trimming shortened V by 0 bases and J by 1 base, and 10 bases separated the two germline ends. Here the CDR3 reads CASSQDLSGSNQPQHF. The CDR3 coding sequence is TGCGCCAGCAGCCAAGATCTGTCGGGGAGCAATCAGCCCCAGCATTTT.

The V and J genes are TRBV11-2 and TRBJ1-2, with D maybe TRBD1 (5 bases). Germline-derived CDR1 and CDR2 are SGHAT and FQNNGV. This CDR3 is 12 amino acids long. V lost 7 bases, J lost 8 bases, and 14 bases lay in between. CDR3 bases: TGTGCCAGCATTCCGGGGGGAAGGGGCTACACCTTC. Protein: CASIPGGRGYTF. Combining the CDR3 with reference TRBV11-2 and TRBJ1-2 gives the whole variable domain EAGVAQSPRYKIIEKRQSVAFWCNPISGHATLYWYQQILGQGPKLLIQFQNNGVVDDSQLPKDRFSAERLKGVDSTLKIQPAKLEDSAVYLCASIPGGRGYTFGSGTRLTVV.

Details on this clonotype: A much larger clonotype is one base distant, so this may be a read error. The chain couples TRBV20-1 to TRBJ2-3, with a weak D call TRBD1 (5 bases). The CDR3 has 14 residues. The germline V gene encodes CDR1 DFQATT and CDR2 SNEGSKA (reference sequence). CDR3 sequence (DNA): TGCAGTGCTAGAGCGCCCGTCAGCACAGGTACGCAGTATTTT. It yields the protein CSARAPVSTGTQYF.

There are many counts of this clonotype. The chain joins TRBV29-1 to TRBJ2-1, with no clear D. Trimming took 3 bases from V and 8 from J, leaving 17 bases between them. The germline gives CDR1 SQVTM, CDR2 ANQGSEA. The CDR3 covers 14 residues. In DNA form, the CDR3 reads TGCAGCGTTGAGGGTACCCCCACACATGATGAGCAGTTCTTC. It codes for CSVEGTPTHDEQFF.

This clonotype was counted between two and nine times. The CDR3 DNA is TGCAGTGCTAGGGCTTGGGGTGAGCAGTTCTTC. It specifies CSARAWGEQFF. V usage is TRBV20-1 and J usage is TRBJ2-1; D ambiguous. CDR3 length: 11 amino acids. V gave up 3 bases and J gave up 9 bases, with 9 bases separating them. The germline V gene has CDR1 DFQATT and CDR2 SNEGSKA (reference sequence).

The V call is TRBV24-1, the J call TRBJ1-2; D possibly corresponds to TRBD1 (5 bases). Trimming stripped 0 bases from V and 8 bases from J, with 18 bases between. This CDR3 has 16 residues. Looked up from germline, CDR1 is KGHDR and CDR2 is SFDVKD. The CDR3 DNA sequence: TGTGCCACCAGTGATTTGGTTTGGTTGCAGGGAGGAGGCTACACCTTC. It codes for CATSDLVWLQGGGYTF.

This chain links TRBV4-2 with TRBJ2-1, with unresolved D. This CDR3 has 14 amino acids. In germline, CDR1 is LGHNA, CDR2 YNFKEQ. V shed 1 base and J shed 13 bases, with 17 bases lying between them. The CDR3, as DNA: TGTGCCAGCAGCCAAGCTGGGTGGACGGAGACCCAGTTCTTC. Translating gives CASSQAGWTETQFF.

The genes are TRBV27 and TRBJ2-7; D might be TRBD2 (5 bases). The CDR3 loop spans 15 amino acids. Germline V gives CDR1 MNHEY, CDR2 SMNVEV (reference sequence). V was trimmed by 1 base and J by 4 bases, leaving 14 bases between them. The CDR3 is CASSLYPISGYEQYF. CDR3 in DNA: TGTGCCAGCAGTTTATATCCGATTTCGGGGTACGAGCAGTACTTC.

The CDR3 loop is CASSLPLRASGNLAKNIQYF. Written as DNA, the CDR3 is TGTGCCAGCAGTTTGCCCTTGAGGGCTAGCGGGAACCTAGCCAAAAACATTCAGTACTTC. The V and J genes are TRBV28 and TRBJ2-4, with 9 bases aligning to TRBD2. The germline V gene encodes CDR1 MDHEN and CDR2 SYDVKM. The V gene end was trimmed by 3 bases and the J gene end by 0 bases; junction bases not matched to a gene: 15. This CDR3 comprises 20 residues.

This clonotype was counted only a few times. J is TRBJ1-5 and V is TRBV28; D is uncertain. The CDR3 totals 14 residues. Germline assignment: CDR1 MDHEN and CDR2 SYDVKM. The ends were cut back, 5 bases at V and 2 bases at J, with 10 bases in the middle. This CDR3 is CASSAAEGNQPQHF. CDR3 bases: TGTGCCAGCAGTGCCGCGGAGGGCAATCAGCCCCAGCATTTT.

This clonotype was detected only a few times. In DNA, the CDR3 is TGCGCCAGCAGCCCCCCGTGGAGGGCTTACAATGAGCAGTTCTTC. Amino acids: CASSPPWRAYNEQFF. J is TRBJ2-1 and V is TRBV5-1, with D possibly matching TRBD2 (6 bases). The germline V gene has CDR1 SGHRS and CDR2 YFSETQ. The CDR3 loop spans 15 amino acids. V lost 4 bases to trimming and J lost 4 bases, with 15 bases between them.

The chain employs TRBV12-3 or TRBV12-4 and TRBJ2-1, with 14 bases matching TRBD2. The junction had 10 bases not matched to a gene; V was cut back by 5 bases and J by 1 base. This CDR3 is 19 amino acids long. The DNA for the CDR3 is TGTGCCAGCAGTCTTGCCGGGACTAGCGGGGGCCGATCCTACAATGAGCAGTTCTTC. Its protein is CASSLAGTSGGRSYNEQFF.

The CDR3 protein is CSARDRRGLNEQYF. CDR3 coding DNA: TGCAGTGCTAGAGATCGAAGGGGGCTCAACGAGCAGTACTTC. The J gene is TRBJ2-7, the V gene TRBV20-1; TRBD1 agrees at 7 bases. V was pared by 0 bases and J by 5 bases, with 7 bases of the junction left unmatched. CDR1 DFQATT and CDR2 SNEGSKA come from the germline V gene (reference sequence). This CDR3 spans 14 amino acids.

The chain links TRBV7-2 to TRBJ1-2; TRBD1 is a possible D gene (6 bases). This CDR3 is built from 13 residues. Looked up from germline, CDR1 is SGHTA and CDR2 is FQGNSA. Trimming took off 5 bases at V and 8 bases at J, with 15 bases between the two ends. The CDR3 sequence is CASSPQQGFGYTF. CDR3 sequence (DNA): TGTGCCAGCAGCCCTCAACAGGGTTTCGGCTACACCTTC. The variable domain in full, with the rest retrieved from reference TRBV7-2 and TRBJ1-2, is GAGVSQSPSNKVTEKGKDVELRCDPISGHTALYWYRQSLGQGLEFLIYFQGNSAPDKSGLPSDRFSAERTGGSVSTLTIQRTQQEDSAVYLCASSPQQGFGYTFGSGTRLTVV.

This chain links TRBV4-1 with TRBJ2-2; 13 bases align to TRBD2. Germline V gene data show CDR1 as MGHRA and CDR2 as YSYEKL. The ends lost 1 base at V and 4 bases at J; junction bases unmatched: 15. The CDR3 extends over 21 amino acids. The CDR3 here is CASSQVRTSGGALSGTGELFF. The CDR3 DNA is TGCGCCAGCAGCCAAGTCAGAACTAGCGGGGGGGCCCTGAGTGGCACCGGGGAGCTGTTTTTT.

A word on this clonotype: A much larger clone sits a single nucleotide away, making a read error possible. The chain uses TRBV10-3 and TRBJ2-1, with a possible D match to TRBD1 (6 bases). The CDR3 is 15 amino acids. The V gene's germline CDR1 is ENHRY and CDR2 SYGVKD. CDR3 in amino acids: CAVSGPQGRYNEQFF. CDR3 DNA sequence: TGTGCCGTCAGTGGCCCACAGGGAAGGTACAATGAGCAGTTCTTC.

The chain uses TRBV29-1 and TRBJ2-2, with D possibly being TRBD1 (6 bases). This CDR3 is built from 13 residues. The V gene lost 6 bases and the J gene lost 3 bases, with 11 bases spanning the gap. CDR1 and CDR2 from the germline V gene are SQVTM and ANQGSEA. The CDR3 DNA reads as TGCAGCGTCGTGACAGGTCACACCGGGGAGCTGTTTTTT. Protein: CSVVTGHTGELFF.

The rearrangement joins TRBV25-1 to TRBJ2-1, with D perhaps matching TRBD1 or TRBD2 (5 bases each). Germline loops: CDR1 MGHDK, CDR2 SYGVNS. The CDR3 has 16 residues. V dropped 8 bases and J dropped 0 bases, with 17 bases sitting between them. CDR3 amino acids: CASLGEGRLSYNEQFF. CDR3 coding DNA: TGTGCCAGCTTGGGAGAGGGGCGCCTCTCCTACAATGAGCAGTTCTTC.

V and J are TRBV10-1 and TRBJ2-4; D not certain. The J call is in doubt because the DNA end fits TRBJ2-7 better. CDR3 length: 15 amino acids. Germline CDR1 WNHNN, CDR2 SYGVQD (reference sequence). The CDR3 nucleotides are TGCGCCAGCAGTGAGTCGATCGGGCCCCCCTACGAGCAGTACTTC. Translation gives CASSESIGPPYEQYF.

This clonotype was counted between two and nine times. The chain couples TRBV27 to TRBJ2-5, with D possibly being TRBD1 (6 bases). The CDR3 has 15 residues. The V and J ends lost 7 bases and 0 bases respectively, with 15 bases between them. The germline V gene has CDR1 MNHEY and CDR2 SMNVEV (reference sequence). The CDR3 protein is CASKAGAGYQETQYF. For the CDR3, the DNA is TGTGCCAGCAAAGCAGGGGCCGGGTACCAAGAGACCCAGTACTTC.

The chain uses TRBV20-1 and TRBJ1-2; TRBD1 agrees at 12 bases. V shed 1 base and J 7 bases; nucleotides not matched to a gene: 7. The CDR3 is made up of 15 amino acids. Germline CDR1 is DFQATT and CDR2 is SNEGSKA (reference sequence). Here the CDR3 DNA reads TGCAGTGCTAGAGTACGGGACAGGGGGCGCTTTGGCTACACCTTC. It translates to CSARVRDRGRFGYTF.

This clonotype was picked up many times. The V call is TRBV4-2, the J call TRBJ2-4; TRBD2 agrees at 11 bases. Looked up from germline, CDR1 is LGHNA and CDR2 is YNFKEQ. The CDR3 spans 18 residues. J gave up 2 bases and V 1 base, and 7 bases lay outside the gene matches. The CDR3 sequence: CASSQGGSGGGTKNIQYF. The DNA of the CDR3 is TGTGCCAGCAGCCAAGGGGGTAGCGGGGGGGGAACCAAAAACATTCAGTACTTC.

To note about this clonotype: One end of the junction is discordant with germline, which a read error may explain. This sequence joins TRBV2 and TRBJ2-2; 7 nucleotides align to TRBD2. The CDR3 is 14 residues long. Germline V CDR1 and CDR2: SNHLY, FYNNEI. The CDR3 here is CASRLGGRTGELSF. The CDR3 nucleotides are TGTGCCAGCCGGCTGGGAGGGCGAACCGGGGAGCTGTCTTTT.

This clonotype turned up a few times. This rearrangement joins TRBV7-9 to TRBJ2-3; no reliable D call. CDR1 is SEHNR and CDR2 is FQNEAQ in the germline V gene (reference sequence). V was cut by 5 bases and J by 3 bases, with 6 bases left in between. The CDR3 loop spans 12 amino acids. In nucleotides, the CDR3 is TGTGCCAGCAGCGACTGGACAGATACGCAGTATTTT. It yields the protein CASSDWTDTQYF.